This TCR beta chain was sequenced during a study of spatial heterogeneity in lung cancer. In the study overall: The follow-up PBMC samples were sequenced whenever they were available. The median time to follow-up was approximately 2 years after resection. Study-level results: Relative to follow-up, resection was when ubiquitous expanded tumor TCRs appeared more in blood.

This clonotype has only a few counts. Its antigen is unidentified. The presence of a unique molecular identifier marked each TCR cDNA molecule. TCRdb ran MiXCR on the 5' RACE reads and lists one entry per CDR3 protein. The top ten hold about 2% of the sample, which has 60,000 to 85,000 distinct CDR3 sequences, around 8.9% seen once. Time point defined: blood at routine non-recurrence follow-up after resection. No cell sorting; template was whole RNA from tumor, lung tissue or PBMC. Germline CDR1 reads DFQATT; CDR2 reads SNEGSKA (reference sequence). With 5 bases removed from V and 0 bases from J, the gap between germline ends came to 14 bases. This CDR3 comprises 15 residues.

The chain links TRBV20-1 to TRBJ2-1; D perhaps matches TRBD2 (5 bases). This material consisted of PBMCs, taken at follow-up. This TCR was recovered from a female donor with early-stage non-small cell lung cancer. The CDR3 region has the DNA TGCAGTGCTCCCCGAGGGAAGAGCTCCTACAATGAGCAGTTCTTC. This codes for CSAPRGKSSYNEQFF.